Following are 4 T cell receptor beta chains from one sample sequenced in a study of tissue T cells after allogeneic stem cell transplantation (dated by TCRdb to the early 2020s). Libraries were prepared through the immunoSEQ multiplex PCR assay. This immuneACCESS table, as held by TCRdb, lists in-frame sequences with V and J called but not all clones. Of the missing ones, under half trace to an unresolved V gene in checked studies; the others have no known cause. This sample comprises about 48,000 clones, nearly 75% of them detected only once. The ten largest clones capture about 0.71% of the sample. The sequenced sample consisted of sorted cells pooled from one or two spleens. The receptors here all came from a pool of C57BL/6 mice in good health.

Note on this clone: The listed genes are named as in mouse. The read terminates 1 residue before the CDR3 end, so the remaining end is supplied by the germline J gene. V usage is TRBV19 and J usage is TRBJ2-4; 7 bases agree with TRBD1. V shed 6 bases and J 0 bases; nucleotides not matched to a gene: 1. CDR1 and CDR2 (germline): FNHDT, SITEND (reference sequence). The CDR3 totals 13 residues. CDR3 amino acids: CASTGGSQNTLYF. The covered CDR3 bases are TGTGCCAGCACAGGGGGAAGTCAAAACACCTTGTAC.

As concerns this clone: Mouse names are used for the genes. The read halts 1 residue ahead of the CDR3 end, with the missing end drawn from the germline J gene. The genes are TRBV13-3 and TRBJ1-1; 10 nucleotides match TRBD1. This CDR3 comprises 15 residues. Per the germline V gene, CDR1 is NNHDY and CDR2 is SYVADS. The ends lost 4 bases at V and 0 bases at J; junction bases unmatched: 3. The CDR3 loop is CASSLGQGTNTEVFF. CDR3 DNA (partial): TGTGCCAGCAGTCTGGGACAGGGGACAAACACAGAAGTCTTC.

Turning to this clone: The listed genes are named as in mouse. The CDR3 goes on 1 residue after the read ends, and that part is filled in from the germline J gene. The chain has TRBV16 and TRBJ1-4; 8 bases align to TRBD1. Trimming took 2 bases from V and 2 from J; bases not matched to a gene: 1. Per the germline V gene, CDR1 is SGHSA and CDR2 is FRNQAP. The CDR3 runs to 15 residues. The sequenced part of the CDR3 DNA is TGTGCAAGCAGCTTACAGGGGGCGTCCAACGAAAGATTATTT. Protein: CASSLQGASNERLF. The full CDR3 is CASSLQGASNERLFF.

Regarding this clone: Genes and germline are mouse. The read stops 1 residue short of the end of the CDR3; the missing end is completed from the germline J gene. The chain couples TRBV2 to TRBJ1-2; 7 nucleotides line up with TRBD1. After removal of 0 bases from V and 2 bases from J, the junction contained 3 bases not matched to a gene. CDR3 length: 15 amino acids. Germline CDR1 LGHNA, CDR2 YSYQKL. The DNA read from the CDR3 is TGTGCCAGCAGCCAAGAGGCAGGGGGGAACTCCGACTACACC. Amino acids: CASSQEAGGNSDYT. The full CDR3 protein is CASSQEAGGNSDYTF.